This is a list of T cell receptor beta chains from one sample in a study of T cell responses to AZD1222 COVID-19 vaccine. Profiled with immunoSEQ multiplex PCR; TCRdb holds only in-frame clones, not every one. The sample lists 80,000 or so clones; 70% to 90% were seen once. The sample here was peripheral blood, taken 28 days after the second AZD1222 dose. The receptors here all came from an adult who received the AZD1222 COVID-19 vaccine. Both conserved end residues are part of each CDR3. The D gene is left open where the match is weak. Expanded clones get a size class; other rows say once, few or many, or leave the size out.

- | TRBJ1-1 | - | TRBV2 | TGTGCCAGCGTAGCCGGGCCTGAAGCTTTCTTT | CASVAGPEAFF
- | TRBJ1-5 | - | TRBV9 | TGTGCCAGCAGCTCCGTGGAAGGCAATCAGCCCCAGCATTTT | CASSSVEGNQPQHF
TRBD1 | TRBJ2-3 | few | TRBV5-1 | TGCGCCAGCAGCCCAAGGACAGGGGGCAACACAGATACGCAGTATTTT | CASSPRTGGNTDTQYF
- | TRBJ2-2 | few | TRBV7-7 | TGTGCTAGCAGCTTAGCGTTGGGGGCGACATCCGGGGAGCTGTTTTTT | CASSLALGATSGELFF
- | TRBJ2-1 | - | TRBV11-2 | TGTGCCAGCAGCTTAGGAGGGGGAACCTACAATGAGCAGTTCTTC | CASSLGGGTYNEQFF
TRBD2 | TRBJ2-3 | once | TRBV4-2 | TGTGCCAGCAGCCGACCTAGCGGGGGAACTAGCACAGATACGCAGTATTTT | CASSRPSGGTSTDTQYF
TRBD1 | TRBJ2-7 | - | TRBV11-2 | TGTGCCAGCAGCTTAGGCGGGACAGGGGGCGCGGAGCAGTACTTC | CASSLGGTGGAEQYF
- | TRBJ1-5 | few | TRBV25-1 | TGTGCCAGCAGTGAATTTTATAGCAATCAGCCCCAGCATTTT | CASSEFYSNQPQHF
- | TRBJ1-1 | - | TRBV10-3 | TGTGCCATCAGTGAGTCGCGACAGGAACCGAAGAAGGCTTTCTTT | CAISESRQEPKKAFF
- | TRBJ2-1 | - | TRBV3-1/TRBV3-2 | TGTGCCAGCAGCCGACTAGGAGGTGAGCAGTTCTTC | CASSRLGGEQFF
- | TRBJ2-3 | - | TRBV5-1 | TGCGCCAGCAGCTTAGTGGGTTTCACAGATACGCAGTATTTT | CASSLVGFTDTQYF
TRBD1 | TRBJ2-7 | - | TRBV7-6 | TGTGCCAGCAGCCAAGGACAGGGTGGTTACGAGCAGTACTTC | CASSQGQGGYEQYF
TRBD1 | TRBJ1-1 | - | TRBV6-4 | TGTGCCAGCAGTCCAGGACAGGCTAACACTGAAGCTTTCTTT | CASSPGQANTEAFF
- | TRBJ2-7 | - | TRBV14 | TGTGCCAGCAGCCGTTCCTACGAGCAGTACTTC | CASSRSYEQYF
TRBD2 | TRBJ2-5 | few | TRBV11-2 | TGTGCCAGCAGCTTAGGTCTAGCGGGGGTAGCGGGGGAAGAGACCCAGTACTTC | CASSLGLAGVAGEETQYF
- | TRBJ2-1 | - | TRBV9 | TGTGCCAGCAGCGCTGGGGAGACCCCCCGCTATGAGCAGTTCTTC | CASSAGETPRYEQFF
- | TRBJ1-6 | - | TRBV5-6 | TGTGCCAGCAGCTTGGGACCGTCTAGGAATTCACCCCTCCACTTT | CASSLGPSRNSPLHF
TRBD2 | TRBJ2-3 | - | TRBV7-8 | TGTGCCAGCAGCCCCCGTTGGTGGCGGGGGGACACAGATACGCAGTATTTT | CASSPRWWRGDTDTQYF
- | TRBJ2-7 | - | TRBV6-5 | TGTGCCAGCAGAACCCAGGGCTACGAGCAGTACTTC | CASRTQGYEQYF
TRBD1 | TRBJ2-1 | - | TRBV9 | TGTGCCAGCAGCGTAGCTCCGGACAGGGGAGGCAATGAGCAGTTCTTC | CASSVAPDRGGNEQFF
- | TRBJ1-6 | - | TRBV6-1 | TGTGCCAGCAGTGTAGGAAGGTGGAGGGTAGATTATAATTCACCCCTCCACTTT | CASSVGRWRVDYNSPLHF
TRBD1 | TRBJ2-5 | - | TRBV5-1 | TGCGCCAGCAGCTTGAGTGGACAGGGTGCTGTACTGCGAGAGACCCAGTACTTC | CASSLSGQGAVLRETQYF
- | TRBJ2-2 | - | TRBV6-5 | TGTGCCAGCAGTTTTGGGGGGCCCTCGACCGGGGAGCTGTTTTTT | CASSFGGPSTGELFF
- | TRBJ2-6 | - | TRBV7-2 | TGTGCCAGCAGCTTAGGAACGCCCTGGGGGGGGGCCAACGTCCTGACTTTC | CASSLGTPWGGANVLTF
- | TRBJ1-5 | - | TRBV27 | TGTGCCAGCAGTTTCGGGGGGGTTACGGGCAATCAGCCCCAGCATTTT | CASSFGGVTGNQPQHF
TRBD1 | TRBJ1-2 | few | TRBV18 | TGTGCCAGCTCACCGTTAGACAGGGGGCGCGACTATGGCTACACCTTC | CASSPLDRGRDYGYTF
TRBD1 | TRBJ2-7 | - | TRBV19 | TGTGCCAGTAGTATTGCAGGGGGCTCGGGGGCGCAGTACTTC | CASSIAGGSGAQYF
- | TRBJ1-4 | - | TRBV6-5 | TGTGCCAGCAGTTCCGGCCTCAAACTGTTTTTT | CASSSGLKLFF
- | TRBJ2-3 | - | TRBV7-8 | TGTGCCAGCAGCTTAGTTGACCGTAGAGATACGCAGTATTTT | CASSLVDRRDTQYF
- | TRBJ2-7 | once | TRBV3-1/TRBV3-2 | TGTGCCAGCAGCCATGGACATCCCTACGAGCAGTACTTC | CASSHGHPYEQYF
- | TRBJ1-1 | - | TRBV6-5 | TGTGCCAGCAGGAACATAGAGAACACTGAAGCTTTCTTT | CASRNIENTEAFF
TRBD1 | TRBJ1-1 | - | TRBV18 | TGTGCCAGCTCATTGGGGCAGGGGGGGACTGAAGCTTTCTTT | CASSLGQGGTEAFF
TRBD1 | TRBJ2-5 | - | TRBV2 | TGTGCCAGCAGTGGACAGGGGGGTGGGGAGACCCAGTACTTC | CASSGQGGGETQYF
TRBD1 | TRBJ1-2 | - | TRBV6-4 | TGTGCCAGCAGTGATCGACCGGGACAGGGTCTGGGAGGCTACACCTTC | CASSDRPGQGLGGYTF
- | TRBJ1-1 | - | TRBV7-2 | TGTGCCAGCAGCTTAATCGGCACAGGGCCCATGAACACTGAAGCTTTCTTT | CASSLIGTGPMNTEAFF
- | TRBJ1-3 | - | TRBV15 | TGTGCCACCAGCAGAGATTCTTTCCGGGCTATAGATTTT | CATSRDSFRAIDF
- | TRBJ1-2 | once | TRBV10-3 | TGTGCCATCAGTGATTCGGGGGGGGCTAACTATGGCTACACCTTC | CAISDSGGANYGYTF
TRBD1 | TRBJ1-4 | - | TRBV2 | TGTGCCAGCAGTAGGGACAGACTTGCAACTAATGAAAAACTGTTTTTT | CASSRDRLATNEKLFF
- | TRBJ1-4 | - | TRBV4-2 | TGTGCCAGCAGCCAAGCCGTAGCGGGATCTAGGGAAAAACTGTTTTTT | CASSQAVAGSREKLFF
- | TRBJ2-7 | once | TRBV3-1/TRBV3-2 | TGTGCCAGCAGCCAAGATGAACGGTTGGCAGGAGTCTCCTACGAGCAGTACTTC | CASSQDERLAGVSYEQYF
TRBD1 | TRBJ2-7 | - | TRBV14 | TGTGCCAGCAGCCAAGTGGACAGGGGGATATTCTACGAGCAGTACTTC | CASSQVDRGIFYEQYF
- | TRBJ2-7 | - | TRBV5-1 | TGCGCCAGCACCGACCAACAGTCCGAGCAGTACTTC | CASTDQQSEQYF
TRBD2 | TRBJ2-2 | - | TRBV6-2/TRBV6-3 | TGTGCCAGCAGTTACCCGGCGGGGGGGCTAAATACCGGGGAGCTGTTTTTT | CASSYPAGGLNTGELFF
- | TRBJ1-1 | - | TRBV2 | TGTGCCAGCTCCGGAGGGACATGGAACACTGAAGCTTTCTTT | CASSGGTWNTEAFF
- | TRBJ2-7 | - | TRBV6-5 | TGTGCCAGCAGTTCGGTCAGGTACTACGAGCAGTACTTC | CASSSVRYYEQYF
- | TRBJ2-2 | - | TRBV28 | TGTGCCAGCAGTTACCCCGGGAAGGGGAGGTTCACCGGGGAGCTGTTTTTT | CASSYPGKGRFTGELFF
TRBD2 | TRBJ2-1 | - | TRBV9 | TGTGCCAGCAGCACTAATCTAGGGACTAGCGGGGGAGGTACCTACAATGAGCAGTTCTTC | CASSTNLGTSGGGTYNEQFF
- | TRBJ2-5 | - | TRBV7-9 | TGTGCCAGCAGCAGCCTCTTAGCATCCCAAGAGACCCAGTACTTC | CASSSLLASQETQYF
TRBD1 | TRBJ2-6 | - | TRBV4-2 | TGTGCCAGCAGCCAAGATCCCGGGACAGGGGTTGGGGCCAACGTCCTGACTTTC | CASSQDPGTGVGANVLTF
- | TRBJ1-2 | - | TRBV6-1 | TGTGCCAGCAGTGAAGCGTCGGCAGGGGCGGGCTATGGCTACACCTTC | CASSEASAGAGYGYTF
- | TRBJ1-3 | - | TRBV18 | TGTGCCAGCTTACTCGGGACTTCTGGAAACACCATATATTTT | CASLLGTSGNTIYF